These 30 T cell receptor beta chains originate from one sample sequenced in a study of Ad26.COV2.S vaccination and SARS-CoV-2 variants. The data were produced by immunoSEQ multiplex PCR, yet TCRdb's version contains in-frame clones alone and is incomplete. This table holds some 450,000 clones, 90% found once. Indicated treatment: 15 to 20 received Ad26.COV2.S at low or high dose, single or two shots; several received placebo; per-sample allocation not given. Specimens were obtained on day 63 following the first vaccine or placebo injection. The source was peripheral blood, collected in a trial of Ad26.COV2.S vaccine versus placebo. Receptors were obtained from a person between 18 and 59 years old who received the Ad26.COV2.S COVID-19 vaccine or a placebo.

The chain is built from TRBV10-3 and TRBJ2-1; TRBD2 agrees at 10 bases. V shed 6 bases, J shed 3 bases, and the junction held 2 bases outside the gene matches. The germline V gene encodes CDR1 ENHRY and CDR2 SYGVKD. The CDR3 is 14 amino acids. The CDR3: CAIRGTSDYNEQFF. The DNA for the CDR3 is TGTGCCATCAGGGGGACTAGCGACTACAATGAGCAGTTCTTC.

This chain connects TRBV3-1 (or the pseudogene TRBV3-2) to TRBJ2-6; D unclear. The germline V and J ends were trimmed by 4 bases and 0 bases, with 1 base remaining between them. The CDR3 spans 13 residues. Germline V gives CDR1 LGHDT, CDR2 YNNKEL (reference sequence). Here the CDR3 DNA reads TGTGCCAGCAGCCGCTCTGGGGCCAACGTCCTGACTTTC. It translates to CASSRSGANVLTF.

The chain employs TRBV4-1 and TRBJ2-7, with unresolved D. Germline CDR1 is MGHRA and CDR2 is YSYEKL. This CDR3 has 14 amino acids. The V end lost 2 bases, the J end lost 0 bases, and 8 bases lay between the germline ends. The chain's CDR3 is CASSQSIGSYEQYF. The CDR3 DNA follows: TGCGCCAGCAGCCAAAGTATTGGCTCCTACGAGCAGTACTTC.

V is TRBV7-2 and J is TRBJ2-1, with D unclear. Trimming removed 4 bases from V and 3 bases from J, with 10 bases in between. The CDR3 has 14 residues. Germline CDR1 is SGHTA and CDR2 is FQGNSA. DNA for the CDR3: TGTGCCAGCAGCTCCCGACGGAACTACAATGAGCAGTTCTTC. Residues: CASSSRRNYNEQFF. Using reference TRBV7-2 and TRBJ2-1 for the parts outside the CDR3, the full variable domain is GAGVSQSPSNKVTEKGKDVELRCDPISGHTALYWYRQSLGQGLEFLIYFQGNSAPDKSGLPSDRFSAERTGGSVSTLTIQRTQQEDSAVYLCASSSRRNYNEQFFGPGTRLTVL.

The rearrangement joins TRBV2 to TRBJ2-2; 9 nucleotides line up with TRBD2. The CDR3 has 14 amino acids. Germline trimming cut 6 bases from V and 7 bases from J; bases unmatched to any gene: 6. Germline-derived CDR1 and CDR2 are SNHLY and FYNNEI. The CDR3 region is CASSDLAGFGELFF. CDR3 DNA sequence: TGTGCCAGCAGCGATCTAGCGGGATTCGGGGAGCTGTTTTTT.

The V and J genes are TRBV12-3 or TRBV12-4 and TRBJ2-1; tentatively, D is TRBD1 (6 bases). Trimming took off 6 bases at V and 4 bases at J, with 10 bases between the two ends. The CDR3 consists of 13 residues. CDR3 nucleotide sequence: TGTGCCAGCAGAAGACAGGCGTACAATGAGCAGTTCTTC. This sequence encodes CASRRQAYNEQFF.

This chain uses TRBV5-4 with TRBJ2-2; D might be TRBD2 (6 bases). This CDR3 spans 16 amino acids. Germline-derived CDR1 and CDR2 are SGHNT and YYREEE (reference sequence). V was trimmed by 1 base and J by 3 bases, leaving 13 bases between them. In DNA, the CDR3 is TGTGCCAGCAGCTTGTTAGTGCGGGGAGACACCGGGGAGCTGTTTTTT. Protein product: CASSLLVRGDTGELFF.

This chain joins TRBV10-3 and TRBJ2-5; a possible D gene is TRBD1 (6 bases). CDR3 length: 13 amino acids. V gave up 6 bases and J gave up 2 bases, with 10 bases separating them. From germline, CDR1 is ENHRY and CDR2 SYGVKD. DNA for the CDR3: TGTGCCATCAGGAAGGACAGTCAAGAGACCCAGTACTTC. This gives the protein CAIRKDSQETQYF.

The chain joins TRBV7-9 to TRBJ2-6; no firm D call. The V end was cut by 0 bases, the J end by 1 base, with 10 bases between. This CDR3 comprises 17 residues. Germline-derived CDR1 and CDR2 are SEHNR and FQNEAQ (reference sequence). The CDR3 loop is CASSLALSYSGANVLTF. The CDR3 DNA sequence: TGTGCCAGCAGCTTAGCCCTCAGCTATTCTGGGGCCAACGTCCTGACTTTC.

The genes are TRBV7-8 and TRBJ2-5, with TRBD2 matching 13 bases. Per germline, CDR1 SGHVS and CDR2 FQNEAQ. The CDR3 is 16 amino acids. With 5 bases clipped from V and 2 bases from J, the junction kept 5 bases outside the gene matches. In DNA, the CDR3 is TGTGCCAGCAGCGACACGGGACTAGCGGGACAAGAGACCCAGTACTTC. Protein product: CASSDTGLAGQETQYF.

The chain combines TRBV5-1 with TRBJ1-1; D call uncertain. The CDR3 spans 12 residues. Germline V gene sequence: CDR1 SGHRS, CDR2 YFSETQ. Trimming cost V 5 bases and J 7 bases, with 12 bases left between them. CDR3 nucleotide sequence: TGCGCCAGCAGTCCATCTGGAGGTGAAGCTTTCTTT. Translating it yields CASSPSGGEAFF.

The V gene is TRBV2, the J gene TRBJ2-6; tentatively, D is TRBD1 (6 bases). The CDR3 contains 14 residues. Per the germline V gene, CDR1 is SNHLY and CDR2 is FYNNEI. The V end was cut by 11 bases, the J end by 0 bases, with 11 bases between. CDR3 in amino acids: CAGTGSSGANVLTF. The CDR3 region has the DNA TGTGCCGGTACAGGGTCCTCTGGGGCCAACGTCCTGACTTTC.

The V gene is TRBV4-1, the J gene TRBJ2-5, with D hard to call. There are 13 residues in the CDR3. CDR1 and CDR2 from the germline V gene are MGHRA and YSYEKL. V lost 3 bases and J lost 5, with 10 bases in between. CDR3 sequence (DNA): TGCGCCAGCAGCCAGGGCCCGCAGGAGACCCAGTACTTC. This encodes CASSQGPQETQYF.

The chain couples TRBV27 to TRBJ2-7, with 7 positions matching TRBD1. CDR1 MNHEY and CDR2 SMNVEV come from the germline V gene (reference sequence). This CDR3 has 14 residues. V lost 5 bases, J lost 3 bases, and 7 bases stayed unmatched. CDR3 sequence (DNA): TGTGCCAGCAGTCCCCGGGACAGAGACTACGAGCAGTACTTC. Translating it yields CASSPRDRDYEQYF.

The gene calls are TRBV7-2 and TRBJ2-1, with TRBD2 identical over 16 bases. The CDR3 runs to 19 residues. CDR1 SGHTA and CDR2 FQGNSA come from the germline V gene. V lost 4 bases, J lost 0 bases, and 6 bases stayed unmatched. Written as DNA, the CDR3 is TGTGCCAGCAGCTCGGGACTAGCGGGAGGGCATAGCTCCTACAATGAGCAGTTCTTC. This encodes CASSSGLAGGHSSYNEQFF.

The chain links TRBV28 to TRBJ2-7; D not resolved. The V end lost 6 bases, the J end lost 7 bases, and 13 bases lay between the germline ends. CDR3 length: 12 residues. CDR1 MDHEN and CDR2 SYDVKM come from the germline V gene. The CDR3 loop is CASSLRIGEQYF. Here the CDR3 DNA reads TGTGCCAGCAGCCTTCGCATCGGGGAGCAGTACTTC.

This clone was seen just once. The CDR3 nucleotides read TGTGCCACCAGCGGAGGGAGTTTAGGGGCCAACGTCCTGACTTTC. Its translation: CATSGGSLGANVLTF. The chain uses TRBV15 and TRBJ2-6, with D tentatively TRBD2 (6 bases). Germline V lookup: CDR1 LNHNV, CDR2 YYDKDF (reference sequence). The CDR3 length is 15 residues. The V end lost 5 bases, the J end lost 4 bases, and 12 bases lay between the germline ends.

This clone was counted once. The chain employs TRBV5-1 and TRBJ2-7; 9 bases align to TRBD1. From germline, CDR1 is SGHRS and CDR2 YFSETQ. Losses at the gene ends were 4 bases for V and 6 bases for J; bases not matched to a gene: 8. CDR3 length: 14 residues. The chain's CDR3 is CASSLPGQGSEQYF. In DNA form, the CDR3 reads TGCGCCAGCAGCCTACCGGGACAGGGAAGCGAGCAGTACTTC.

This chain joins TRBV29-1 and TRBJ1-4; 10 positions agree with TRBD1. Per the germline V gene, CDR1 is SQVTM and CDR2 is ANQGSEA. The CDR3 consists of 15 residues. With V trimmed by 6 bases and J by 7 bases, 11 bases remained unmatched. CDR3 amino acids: CSVDLGTGEGEKLFF. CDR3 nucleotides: TGCAGCGTAGACCTCGGGACAGGGGAGGGTGAAAAACTGTTTTTT.

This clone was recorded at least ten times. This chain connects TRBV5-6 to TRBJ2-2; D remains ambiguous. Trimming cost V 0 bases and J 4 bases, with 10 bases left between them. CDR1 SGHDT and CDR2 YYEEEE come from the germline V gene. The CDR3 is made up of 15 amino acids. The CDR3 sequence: CASSLGVRFTGELFF. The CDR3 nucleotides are TGTGCCAGCAGCTTGGGGGTGAGGTTCACCGGGGAGCTGTTTTTT.

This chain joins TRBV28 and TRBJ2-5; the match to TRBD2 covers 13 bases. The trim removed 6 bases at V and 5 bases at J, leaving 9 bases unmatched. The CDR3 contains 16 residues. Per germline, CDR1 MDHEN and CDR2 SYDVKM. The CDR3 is CASRFGLAGEKETQYF. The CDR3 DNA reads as TGTGCCAGCAGATTCGGACTAGCGGGAGAGAAGGAGACCCAGTACTTC. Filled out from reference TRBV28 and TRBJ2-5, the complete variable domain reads DVKVTQSSRYLVKRTGEKVFLECVQDMDHENMFWYRQDPGLGLRLIYFSYDVKMKEKGDIPEGYSVSREKKERFSLILESASTNQTSMYLCASRFGLAGEKETQYFGPGTRLLVL.

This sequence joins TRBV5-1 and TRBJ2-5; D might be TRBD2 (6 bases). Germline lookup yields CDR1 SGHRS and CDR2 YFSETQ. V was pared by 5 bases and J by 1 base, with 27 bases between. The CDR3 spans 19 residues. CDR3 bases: TGCGCCAGCAGGTCCCCCCGCGAGATTAGCGGACCCCTCCAAGAGACCCAGTACTTC. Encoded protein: CASRSPREISGPLQETQYF.

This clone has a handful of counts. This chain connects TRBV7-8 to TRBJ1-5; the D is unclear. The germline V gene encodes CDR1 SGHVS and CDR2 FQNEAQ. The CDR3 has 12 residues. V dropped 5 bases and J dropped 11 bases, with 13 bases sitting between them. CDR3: CASSELGKTQHF. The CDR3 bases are TGTGCCAGCAGCGAGTTGGGGAAGACCCAGCATTTT.

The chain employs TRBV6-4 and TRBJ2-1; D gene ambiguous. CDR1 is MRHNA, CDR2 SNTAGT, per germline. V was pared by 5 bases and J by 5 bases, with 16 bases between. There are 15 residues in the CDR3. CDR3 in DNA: TGTGCCAGCAGTTTGGACCTAGGCACCCACAATGAGCAGTTCTTC. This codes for CASSLDLGTHNEQFF.

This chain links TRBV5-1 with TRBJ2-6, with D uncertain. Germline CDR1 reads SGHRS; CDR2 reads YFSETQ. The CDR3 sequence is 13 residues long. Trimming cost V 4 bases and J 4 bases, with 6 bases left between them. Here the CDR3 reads CASSTVGANVLTF. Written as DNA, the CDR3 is TGCGCCAGCAGCACGGTCGGGGCCAACGTCCTGACTTTC.

The CDR3 region has the DNA TGCGCCAGCAGCAATTCCGGACAGGGCGATGAAAAACTGTTTTTT. Translating it yields CASSNSGQGDEKLFF. J is TRBJ1-4 and V is TRBV5-1; 8 bases match TRBD1. The V gene end was trimmed by 4 bases and the J gene end by 6 bases; junction bases not matched to a gene: 8. The CDR3 covers 15 residues. Per germline, CDR1 SGHRS and CDR2 YFSETQ.

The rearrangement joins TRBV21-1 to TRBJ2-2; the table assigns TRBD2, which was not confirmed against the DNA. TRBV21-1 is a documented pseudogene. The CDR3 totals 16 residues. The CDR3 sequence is CASRKRGGDCTGELFF. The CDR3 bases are TGTGCCAGCAGGAAAAGGGGGGGCGATTGCACCGGGGAGCTGTTTTTT.

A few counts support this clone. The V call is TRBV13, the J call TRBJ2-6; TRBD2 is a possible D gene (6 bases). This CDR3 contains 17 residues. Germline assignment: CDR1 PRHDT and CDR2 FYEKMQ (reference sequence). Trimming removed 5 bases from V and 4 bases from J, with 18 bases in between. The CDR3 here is CASSGGRRGVGANVLTF. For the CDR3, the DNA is TGTGCCAGCAGCGGCGGTCGGAGGGGAGTGGGGGCCAACGTCCTGACTTTC.

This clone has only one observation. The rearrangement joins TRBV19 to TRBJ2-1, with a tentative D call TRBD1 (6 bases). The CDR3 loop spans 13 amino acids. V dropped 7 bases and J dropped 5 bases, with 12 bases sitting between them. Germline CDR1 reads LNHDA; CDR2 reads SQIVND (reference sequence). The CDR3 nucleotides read TGTGCCAGTACCAGGGGCAAGAACAATGAGCAGTTCTTC. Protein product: CASTRGKNNEQFF.

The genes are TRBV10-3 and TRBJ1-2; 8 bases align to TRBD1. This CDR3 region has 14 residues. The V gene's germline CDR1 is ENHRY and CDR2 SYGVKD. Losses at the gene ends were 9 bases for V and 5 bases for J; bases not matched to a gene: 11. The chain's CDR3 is CAMSTGDALYGYTF. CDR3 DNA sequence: TGTGCCATGTCGACAGGGGACGCTCTATATGGCTACACCTTC.